The clone carrying this T cell receptor beta chain was detected only a few times. Its cognate antigen is unknown. The sample originates from a study of T-cell reconstitution after alpha-beta-depleted transplantation in children. General study results and limits: Roughly two months post-transplant, alpha-beta T cells reportedly originated from several hundred graft clones that had expanded. Newly made T cells mostly supplied T-cell counts and diversity one year after transplant.

V shed 2 bases and J 0 bases; nucleotides not matched to a gene: 10. The CDR3 runs to 18 residues. Germline CDR1 LNHNV, CDR2 YYDKDF (reference sequence). Unique molecular identifiers were used to barcode this TCRbeta library. TCRdb reprocessed the PCR reads via MiXCR and lists one record per CDR3 protein. The sample shows about 580,000 distinct CDR3 sequences, approximately 30% of them seen only once. This chain links TRBV15 with TRBJ2-3, with 8 positions matching TRBD1. The sequence was collected from a boy less than two years old with Wiskott-Aldrich syndrome, due to receive a stem cell transplant. This specimen consisted of PBMCs, obtained before TCRalphabeta/CD19-depleted stem cell transplant. CDR3 amino acids: CATSRSRGTGPSTDTQYF. The CDR3 DNA follows: TGTGCCACCAGCAGATCTCGGGGGACAGGCCCTAGCACAGATACGCAGTATTTT. Full variable domain (rest looked up from reference TRBV15 and TRBJ2-3): DAMVIQNPRYQVTQFGKPVTLSCSQTLNHNVMYWYQQKSSQAPKLLFHYYDKDFNNEADTPDNFQSRRPNTSFCFLDIRSPGLGDTAMYLCATSRSRGTGPSTDTQYFGPGTRLTVL.